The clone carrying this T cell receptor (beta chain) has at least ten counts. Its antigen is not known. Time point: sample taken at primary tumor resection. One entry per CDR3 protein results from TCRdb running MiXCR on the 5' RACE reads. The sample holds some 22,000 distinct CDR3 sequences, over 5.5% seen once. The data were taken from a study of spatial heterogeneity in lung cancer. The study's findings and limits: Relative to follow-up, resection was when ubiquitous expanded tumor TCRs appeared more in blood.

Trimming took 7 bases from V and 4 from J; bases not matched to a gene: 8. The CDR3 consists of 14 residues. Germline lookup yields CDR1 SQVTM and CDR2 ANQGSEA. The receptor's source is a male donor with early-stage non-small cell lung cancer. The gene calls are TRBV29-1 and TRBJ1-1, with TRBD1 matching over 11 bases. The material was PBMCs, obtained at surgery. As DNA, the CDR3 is TGCAGCGCCCAGAGGACAGGGGGCCTCACTGAAGCTTTCTTT. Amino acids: CSAQRTGGLTEAFF.